Below, 5 T cell receptor beta chains from the same sample are listed, as sequenced in a study of blood T cells in healthy people across ages. Then a second PCR, running roughly 6 to 11 cycles, was carried out with a sample-barcoded 5' primer and a J-beta primer mix. TCRdb passed the 5' RACE reads through MiXCR, listing each CDR3 protein once. The sample comprises around 870,000 distinct CDR3 sequences, more than 25% of which are singletons, and roughly 17% rests with the top ten. Sequencing was carried out using blood. Receptors were obtained from a woman aged 80 or over in good health.

This clonotype showed up many times. The V and J genes are TRBV20-1 and TRBJ1-1; perhaps TRBD1 as D (5 bases). This CDR3 has 13 amino acids. The V and J ends lost 3 bases and 7 bases respectively, with 15 bases between them. Per the germline V gene, CDR1 is DFQATT and CDR2 is SNEGSKA (reference sequence). CDR3 coding DNA: TGCAGTGCTAGGGGGGACCTGAAGGGTGAAGCTTTCTTT. Translation: CSARGDLKGEAFF.

Concerning this clonotype: The germline gene is not matched at one end of the junction; a read error may be the cause. The genes are TRBV7-2 and TRBJ2-7, with TRBD2 identical over 14 bases. Germline lookup yields CDR1 SGHTA and CDR2 FQGNSA. CDR3 length: 16 residues. CDR3 in amino acids: CAGSLLTSGGAATQYF. Here the CDR3 DNA reads TGTGCCGGCAGCCTCCTGACTAGCGGGGGGGCCGCTACCCAGTACTTC.

This clonotype was counted ten times or more. This chain connects TRBV29-1 to TRBJ2-1, with TRBD1 matching over 9 bases. J lost 6 bases, V lost 4 bases, and 7 bases had no gene match. CDR1 and CDR2 (germline): SQVTM, ANQGSEA. This CDR3 has 14 amino acids. CDR3 region: CSVGDRVRSNEQFF. CDR3 DNA sequence: TGCAGCGTTGGGGACAGGGTACGAAGCAATGAGCAGTTCTTC.

This clonotype occurred many times. The chain is built from TRBV5-5 and TRBJ1-2, with D hard to call. The V and J ends lost 0 bases and 4 bases respectively, with 10 bases between them. CDR3 length equals 14 residues. Germline loops: CDR1 SGHKS, CDR2 YYEKEE (reference sequence). The CDR3 DNA reads as TGTGCCAGCAGCTTGGAACAGATAGGCTATGGCTACACCTTC. Translation gives CASSLEQIGYGYTF.

Note on this clonotype: This may arise from a read error, as a much more abundant clone is one base away. This chain joins TRBV5-1 and TRBJ2-3, with D hard to call. Per germline, CDR1 SGHRS and CDR2 YFSETQ. V was shortened by 3 bases and J by 4 bases, with 9 bases between the two germline ends. CDR3 length: 13 residues. CDR3 DNA sequence: TGCGCCAGCAGCTGGACGCACGCAGATACGCAGTATTTT. Protein sequence: CASSWTHADTQYF.